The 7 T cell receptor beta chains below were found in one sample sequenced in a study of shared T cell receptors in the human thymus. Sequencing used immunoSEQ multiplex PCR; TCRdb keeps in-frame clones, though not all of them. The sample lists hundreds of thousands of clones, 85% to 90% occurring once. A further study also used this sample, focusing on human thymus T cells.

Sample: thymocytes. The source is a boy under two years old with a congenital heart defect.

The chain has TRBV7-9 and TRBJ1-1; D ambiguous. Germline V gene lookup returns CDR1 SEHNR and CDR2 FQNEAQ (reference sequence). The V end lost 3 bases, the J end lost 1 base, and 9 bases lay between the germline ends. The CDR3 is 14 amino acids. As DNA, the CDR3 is TGTGCCAGCAGCTTTCGGGGTTCGAACACTGAAGCTTTCTTT. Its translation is CASSFRGSNTEAFF.

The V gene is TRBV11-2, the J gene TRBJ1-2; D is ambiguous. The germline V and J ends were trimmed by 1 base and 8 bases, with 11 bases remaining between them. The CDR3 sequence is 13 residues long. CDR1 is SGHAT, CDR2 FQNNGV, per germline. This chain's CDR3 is CASSLGGRGGYTF. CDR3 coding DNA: TGTGCCAGCAGCTTAGGAGGTAGAGGGGGCTACACCTTC.

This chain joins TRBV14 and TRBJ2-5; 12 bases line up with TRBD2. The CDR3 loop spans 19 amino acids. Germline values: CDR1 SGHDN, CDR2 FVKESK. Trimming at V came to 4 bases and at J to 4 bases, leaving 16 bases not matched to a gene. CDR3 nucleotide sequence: TGTGCCAGCAGCCCACGCCCCGGGACTAGCGGGCCCAGCGCAGAGACCCAGTACTTC. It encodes CASSPRPGTSGPSAETQYF.

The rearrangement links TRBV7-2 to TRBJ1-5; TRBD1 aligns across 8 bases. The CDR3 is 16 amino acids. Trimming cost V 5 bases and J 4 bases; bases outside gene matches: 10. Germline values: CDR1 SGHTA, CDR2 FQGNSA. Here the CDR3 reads CASSPGGRGRNQPQHF. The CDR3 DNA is TGTGCCAGCAGCCCGGGGGGCAGGGGGCGTAATCAGCCCCAGCATTTT.

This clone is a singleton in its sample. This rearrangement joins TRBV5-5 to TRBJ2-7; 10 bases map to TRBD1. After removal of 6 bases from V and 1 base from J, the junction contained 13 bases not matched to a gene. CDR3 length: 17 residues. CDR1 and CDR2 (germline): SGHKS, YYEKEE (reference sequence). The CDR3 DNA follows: TGTGCCAGCAACATAAGGTCCGGGGACAGGGGTTCCTACGAGCAGTACTTC. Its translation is CASNIRSGDRGSYEQYF. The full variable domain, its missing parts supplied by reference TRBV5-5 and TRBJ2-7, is DAGVTQSPTHLIKTRGQQVTLRCSPISGHKSVSWYQQVLGQGPQFIFQYYEKEERGRGNFPDRFSARQFPNYSSELNVNALLLGDSALYLCASNIRSGDRGSYEQYFGPGTRLTVT.

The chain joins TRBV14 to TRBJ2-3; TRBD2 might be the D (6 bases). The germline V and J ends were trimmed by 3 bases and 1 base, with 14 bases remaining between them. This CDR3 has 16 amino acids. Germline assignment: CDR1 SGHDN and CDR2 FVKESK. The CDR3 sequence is CASSHPVRDGTDTQYF. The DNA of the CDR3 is TGTGCCAGCAGCCACCCGGTGCGGGACGGCACAGATACGCAGTATTTT. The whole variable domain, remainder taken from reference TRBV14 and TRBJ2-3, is EAGVTQFPSHSVIEKGQTVTLRCDPISGHDNLYWYRRVMGKEIKFLLHFVKESKQDESGMPNNRFLAERTGGTYSTLKVQPAELEDSGVYFCASSHPVRDGTDTQYFGPGTRLTVL.

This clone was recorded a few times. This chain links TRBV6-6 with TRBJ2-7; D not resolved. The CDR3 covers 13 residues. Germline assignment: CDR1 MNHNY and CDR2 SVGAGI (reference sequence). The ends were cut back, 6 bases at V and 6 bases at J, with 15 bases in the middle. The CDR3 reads CASSITTWSEQYF. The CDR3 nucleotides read TGTGCCAGCAGCATTACCACCTGGAGCGAGCAGTACTTC.